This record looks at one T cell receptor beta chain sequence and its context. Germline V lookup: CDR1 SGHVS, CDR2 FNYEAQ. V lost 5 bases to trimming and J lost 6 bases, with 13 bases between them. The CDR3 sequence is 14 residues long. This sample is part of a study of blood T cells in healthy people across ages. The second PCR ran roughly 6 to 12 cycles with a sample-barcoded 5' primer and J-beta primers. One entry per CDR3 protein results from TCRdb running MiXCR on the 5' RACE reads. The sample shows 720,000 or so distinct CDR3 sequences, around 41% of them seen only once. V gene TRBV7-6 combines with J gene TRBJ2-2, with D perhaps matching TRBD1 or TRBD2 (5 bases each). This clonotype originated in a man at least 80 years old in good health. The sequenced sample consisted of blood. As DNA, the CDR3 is TGTGCCAGCAGCATAGGCCCGGGACCCGGGGAGCTGTTTTTT. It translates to CASSIGPGPGELFF.